Below are 18 T cell receptor beta chains sequenced from a single sample in a study of naive and memory T cell subsets. An equimolar mix of two oligonucleotides served as the beta constant-region primer for TRBC1 and TRBC2. TCRdb reprocessed the UMI-ligation and nested PCR reads with MiXCR, giving one entry per CDR3 protein. The table shows roughly 140,000 distinct CDR3 sequences, with over 15% occurring only once. Specimen: naive CD4+ T cells from blood. Receptor source: a human donor in good health.

This clonotype was counted only a few times. The chain couples TRBV4-2 to TRBJ2-3; D remains ambiguous. This CDR3 is 15 amino acids long. Germline CDR1 and CDR2: LGHNA and YNFKEQ. Trimming took off 1 base at V and 1 base at J, with 9 bases between the two ends. In nucleotides, the CDR3 is TGTGCCAGCAGCCAAGCCGGGCAGGGCACAGATACGCAGTATTTT. This sequence encodes CASSQAGQGTDTQYF.

This clonotype occurred a few times. This chain uses TRBV29-1 with TRBJ2-7; 10 bases line up with TRBD1. Germline trimming cut 3 bases from V and 3 bases from J; bases unmatched to any gene: 5. The CDR3 is 14 amino acids. CDR1 is SQVTM, CDR2 ANQGSEA, per germline. The CDR3 nucleotides read TGCAGCGTTGACTCGGGACAGGGGTTCTACGAGCAGTACTTC. This encodes CSVDSGQGFYEQYF.

The rearrangement links TRBV30 to TRBJ2-7; a weak D match, TRBD2 (6 bases). The CDR3 is 13 amino acids. Germline-derived CDR1 and CDR2 are GTSNPN and SVGIG (reference sequence). The V end was cut by 4 bases, the J end by 2 bases, with 12 bases between. CDR3 sequence reads: CAWMGGDTYEQYF. The CDR3 DNA sequence: TGTGCCTGGATGGGCGGGGATACCTACGAGCAGTACTTC.

This clonotype was detected only a few times. The rearrangement links TRBV20-1 to TRBJ1-2, with D hard to call. V shed 4 bases and J shed 6 bases, with 21 bases lying between them. The CDR3 contains 15 residues. Germline CDR1 reads DFQATT; CDR2 reads SNEGSKA (reference sequence). CDR3 residues: CSATTAQTRTHGYTF. In DNA, the CDR3 is TGCAGTGCTACCACCGCACAGACACGGACTCATGGCTACACCTTC.

This clonotype was recorded a few times. This chain uses TRBV12-5 with TRBJ1-1; D ambiguous. There are 15 residues in the CDR3. Trimming removed 3 bases from V and 4 bases from J, with 15 bases in between. Looked up from germline, CDR1 is LGHNT and CDR2 is FRNRAP. In DNA form, the CDR3 reads TGTGCTAGTGGTTTAGACTCGTGGGGTTTCACTGAAGCTTTCTTT. This gives the protein CASGLDSWGFTEAFF.

This clonotype was detected a few times. The CDR3 reads CATSPPLATVTGELFF. CDR3 coding DNA: TGTGCCACCAGCCCACCTCTAGCCACGGTCACCGGGGAGCTGTTTTTT. The chain uses TRBV15 and TRBJ2-2, with D maybe TRBD2 (5 bases). V lost 5 bases and J lost 4, with 17 bases in between. CDR1 LNHNV and CDR2 YYDKDF come from the germline V gene (reference sequence). This CDR3 region has 16 residues.

In this sample, this clonotype turned up a few times. The rearrangement uses TRBV30 and TRBJ1-1, with D unresolved. Germline V CDR1 and CDR2: GTSNPN, SVGIG (reference sequence). The ends were cut back, 4 bases at V and 0 bases at J, with 3 bases in the middle. CDR3 size: 11 residues. The CDR3 DNA is TGTGCCTGGACTTTGAACACTGAAGCTTTCTTT. Its translation: CAWTLNTEAFF. Supplemented by reference TRBV30 and TRBJ1-1, the full variable domain reads SQTIHQWPATLVQPVGSPLSLECTVEGTSNPNLYWYRQAAGRGLQLLFYSVGIGQISSEVPQNLSASRPQDRQFILSSKKLLLSDSGFYLCAWTLNTEAFFGQGTRLTVV.

This clonotype was detected only a few times. The genes are TRBV6-6 and TRBJ2-1; D is uncertain. The V and J ends lost 2 bases and 6 bases respectively, with 5 bases between them. This CDR3 spans 12 amino acids. Germline V gene data show CDR1 as MNHNY and CDR2 as SVGAGI (reference sequence). The CDR3 DNA is TGTGCCAGCAGTTACCGGAGCAATGAGCAGTTCTTC. Residues: CASSYRSNEQFF.

The chain has TRBV6-5 and TRBJ2-7; TRBD2 matches 7 bases. J gave up 1 base and V 0 bases, and 3 bases lay outside the gene matches. Germline loops: CDR1 MNHEY, CDR2 SVGAGI. The CDR3 is 15 amino acids. This CDR3 is CASSYSASGSYEQYF. The CDR3 nucleotides are TGTGCCAGCAGTTACTCGGCTAGCGGATCCTACGAGCAGTACTTC.

There are a few counts of this clonotype. The chain couples TRBV29-1 to TRBJ2-1, with TRBD2 identical over 12 bases. The ends lost 8 bases at V and 8 bases at J; junction bases unmatched: 10. CDR3 length: 14 residues. CDR1 is SQVTM and CDR2 is ANQGSEA in the germline V gene. CDR3 DNA: TGCAGCAGTTCGACTAGCGGGAGCGTGTATGAGCAGTTCTTC. Amino acid sequence: CSSSTSGSVYEQFF.

A few counts support this clonotype. CDR3: CSAPRAGGPNEQYF. As DNA, the CDR3 is TGCAGTGCCCCCCGGGCAGGGGGACCGAACGAGCAGTACTTC. V gene TRBV20-1 combines with J gene TRBJ2-7; 7 nucleotides line up with TRBD1. Germline values: CDR1 DFQATT, CDR2 SNEGSKA (reference sequence). The CDR3 consists of 14 residues. The trim removed 6 bases at V and 5 bases at J, leaving 13 bases unmatched.

The table lists this clonotype with a few counts. The chain joins TRBV27 to TRBJ2-3, with no clear D. There are 14 residues in the CDR3. Deletions cut 5 bases from V and 1 base from J, with 10 bases between. From germline, CDR1 is MNHEY and CDR2 SMNVEV (reference sequence). The CDR3 is CASSPLRGTDTQYF. DNA of the CDR3: TGTGCCAGCAGTCCTTTAAGGGGCACAGATACGCAGTATTTT.

This clonotype was seen a few times. The chain joins TRBV7-2 to TRBJ2-1; D is perhaps TRBD1 (6 bases). Germline assignment: CDR1 SGHTA and CDR2 FQGNSA. V lost 5 bases to trimming and J lost 9 bases, with 17 bases between them. CDR3 length equals 14 residues. CDR3 in DNA: TGTGCCAGCAGCCTCGGGACACCGCTCACTGAGCAGTTCTTC. Translation: CASSLGTPLTEQFF.

In its sample, this clonotype was seen a few times. This sequence joins TRBV2 and TRBJ2-4, with 8 bases identical to TRBD1. V shed 8 bases, J shed 3 bases, and the junction held 9 bases outside the gene matches. Germline CDR1 reads SNHLY; CDR2 reads FYNNEI. The CDR3 is 15 amino acids. Here the CDR3 reads CASGSPTGDKNIQYF. The CDR3 bases are TGTGCCAGCGGGTCCCCGACAGGGGACAAAAACATTCAGTACTTC.

This clonotype has a handful of counts. The rearrangement uses TRBV10-3 and TRBJ2-1; 8 nucleotides align to TRBD2. After removal of 3 bases from V and 4 bases from J, the junction contained 11 bases not matched to a gene. This CDR3 is 17 amino acids long. CDR1 is ENHRY, CDR2 SYGVKD, per germline. The CDR3 DNA reads as TGTGCCATCAGTGATTTGGGCGCTAGCGGGTCGTACAATGAGCAGTTCTTC. Translation gives CAISDLGASGSYNEQFF.

The table lists this clonotype with a few counts. The chain couples TRBV12-3 or TRBV12-4 to TRBJ2-5, with 8 bases that match TRBD2. After removal of 2 bases from V and 1 base from J, the junction contained 3 bases not matched to a gene. The CDR3 has 15 amino acids. The CDR3 is CASSLLAGLQETQYF. The CDR3 region has the DNA TGTGCCAGCAGTTTACTAGCGGGCCTCCAAGAGACCCAGTACTTC.

The rearrangement joins TRBV15 to TRBJ2-7, with a tentative D call TRBD1 (6 bases). The V end was cut by 1 base, the J end by 3 bases, with 7 bases between. Per the germline V gene, CDR1 is LNHNV and CDR2 is YYDKDF (reference sequence). The CDR3 sequence is 13 residues long. The CDR3, as DNA: TGTGCCACCAGCAGAGGGACAGTCTACGAGCAGTACTTC. Amino acid sequence: CATSRGTVYEQYF.

CDR3 amino acids: CASSGGGLAYEQYF. The DNA for the CDR3 is TGCGCCAGCAGCGGGGGTGGGTTAGCCTACGAGCAGTACTTC. The rearrangement joins TRBV5-1 to TRBJ2-7; D is perhaps TRBD1 or TRBD2 (5 bases each). Trimming left V 4 bases short and J 2 bases short, with 13 bases between. Germline CDR1 is SGHRS and CDR2 is YFSETQ. The CDR3 consists of 14 residues.